The entry below gives a single TCR beta chain sequence along with its context. Original analysis: From reference gene primer amplification, estimates of nucleated cell counts were derived. Assay used: immunoSEQ multiplex PCR; TCRdb lists only in-frame clones, some missing. The V and J calls and clone size are taken from that table; D and trimming were inferred from the DNA. In the table there are 350,000 to 500,000 clones, approximately 91% of which are singletons. Enrolled through a virtual design, the participants were between about 18 and 100 years of age and came from about two dozen US areas. Participant reports of clinical history set cohort assignment. CDR1 SGDLS and CDR2 YYNGEE come from the germline V gene. V gave up 0 bases and J gave up 4 bases, with 11 bases separating them. CDR3 length equals 15 residues. This record comes from a study of blood T cell repertoires in COVID-19.

The TCR originated in a woman aged 18-29 years who had been exposed to COVID-19. The genes are TRBV9 and TRBJ1-5, with no clear D. The specimen was PBMCs or T cells enriched from blood (not recorded which). In nucleotides, the CDR3 is TGTGCCAGCAGCGTAGGCCCTGCGGCAAATCAGCCCCAGCATTTT. Residues: CASSVGPAANQPQHF.